This T cell receptor (beta chain) was sequenced for a study of CD8+ T cells in alopecia areata. This clone was seen a handful of times. A much larger clone is a single base away; this may be a read error. This sample includes further DNA sequences coding for the same CDR3. Between the trimmed V and J ends, which lost 2 bases and 2 bases, there was a span of 6 bases. CDR1 and CDR2 (germline): MNHNY, SVGAGI (reference sequence). This CDR3 spans 13 amino acids. As for treatment: oral pan-JAK inhibitor, 5-10 mg twice daily. Isolated RNA was reverse transcribed into cDNA used as the sequencing template. The assay was immunoSEQ multiplex PCR, and TCRdb's table has in-frame clones only and misses some. Here the sample spans more than 90,000 clones, roughly 55% being singletons.

The sequence derives from a human donor with alopecia areata. The material sequenced was CD8+ T cells sorted from blood, taken at week 24, from a patient treated with tofacitinib. The genes are TRBV6-6 and TRBJ1-1; D not certain. CDR3 sequence reads: CASSYRVNTEAFF. The CDR3 DNA is TGTGCCAGCAGTTACAGGGTCAACACTGAAGCTTTCTTT.